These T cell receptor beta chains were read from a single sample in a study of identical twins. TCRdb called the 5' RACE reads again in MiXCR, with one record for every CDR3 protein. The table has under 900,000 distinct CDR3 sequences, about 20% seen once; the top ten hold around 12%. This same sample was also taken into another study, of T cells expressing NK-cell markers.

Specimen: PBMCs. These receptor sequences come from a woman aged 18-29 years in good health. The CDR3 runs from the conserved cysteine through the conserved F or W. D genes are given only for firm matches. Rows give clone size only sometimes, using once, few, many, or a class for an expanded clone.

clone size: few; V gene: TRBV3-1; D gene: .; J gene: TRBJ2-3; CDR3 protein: CASSQDRRPVTDTQYF; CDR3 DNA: TGTGCCAGCAGCCAAGATCGGCGGCCAGTCACAGATACGCAGTATTTT
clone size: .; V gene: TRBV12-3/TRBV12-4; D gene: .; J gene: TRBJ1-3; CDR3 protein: CASRAWAGANTIYF; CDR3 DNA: TGTGCCAGCAGAGCCTGGGCAGGGGCTAACACCATATATTTT
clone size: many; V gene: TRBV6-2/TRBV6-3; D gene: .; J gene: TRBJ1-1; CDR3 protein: CASSYRGGDTEAFF; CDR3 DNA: TGTGCCAGCAGTTACCGGGGAGGGGACACTGAAGCTTTCTTT
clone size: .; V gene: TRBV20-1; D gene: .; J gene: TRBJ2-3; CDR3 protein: CSARGWDRYTDTQYF; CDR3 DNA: TGCAGTGCTAGAGGATGGGACCGCTATACAGATACGCAGTATTTT
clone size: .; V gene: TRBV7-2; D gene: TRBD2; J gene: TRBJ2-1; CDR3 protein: CASSRGTSGNNEQFF; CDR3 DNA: TGTGCCAGCAGTCGCGGGACTAGCGGGAACAATGAGCAGTTCTTC
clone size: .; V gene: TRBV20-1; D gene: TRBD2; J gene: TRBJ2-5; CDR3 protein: CSARRTSGSRVETQYF; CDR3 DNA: TGCAGTGCTAGACGGACTAGCGGGAGTAGGGTGGAGACCCAGTACTTC
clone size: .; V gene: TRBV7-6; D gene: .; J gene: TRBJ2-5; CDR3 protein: CASSLETSFWETQYF; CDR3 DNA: TGTGCCAGCAGCTTAGAGACTAGTTTTTGGGAGACCCAGTACTTC
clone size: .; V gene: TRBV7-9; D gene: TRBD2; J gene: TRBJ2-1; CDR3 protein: CASSGSSSGRKGIEQFF; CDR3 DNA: TGTGCCAGCAGCGGAAGCTCTAGCGGGAGGAAAGGGATTGAGCAGTTCTTC
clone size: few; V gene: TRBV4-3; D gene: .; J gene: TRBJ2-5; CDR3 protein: CASSQDPGETQYF; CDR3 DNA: TGCGCCAGCAGCCAAGATCCAGGCGAGACCCAGTACTTC
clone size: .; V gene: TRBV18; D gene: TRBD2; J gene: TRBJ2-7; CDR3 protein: CASSPGTSGVYEQYF; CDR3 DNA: TGTGCCAGCTCACCCGGGACTAGCGGGGTTTACGAGCAGTACTTC
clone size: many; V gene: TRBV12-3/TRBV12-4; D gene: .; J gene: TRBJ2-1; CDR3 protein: CASSPGTIRREQFF; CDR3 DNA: TGTGCCAGCAGCCCCGGGACGATTCGCCGGGAGCAGTTCTTC
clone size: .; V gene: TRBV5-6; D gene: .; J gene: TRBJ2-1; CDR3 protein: CASSFNFEQFF; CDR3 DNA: TGTGCCAGCAGCTTTAATTTCGAGCAGTTCTTC
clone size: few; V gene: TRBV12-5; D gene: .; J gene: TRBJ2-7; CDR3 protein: CASGSVTSNYEQYF; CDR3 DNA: TGTGCTAGTGGTTCCGTGACGTCAAACTACGAGCAGTACTTC
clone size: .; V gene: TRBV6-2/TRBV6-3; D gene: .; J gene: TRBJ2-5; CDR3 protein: CASQAGHQETQYF; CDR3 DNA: TGTGCCAGCCAGGCGGGGCACCAAGAGACCCAGTACTTC
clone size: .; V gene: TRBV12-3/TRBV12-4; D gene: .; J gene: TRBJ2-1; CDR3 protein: CASTLGSEQFF; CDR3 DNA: TGTGCCAGCACCCTAGGGAGCGAGCAGTTCTTC
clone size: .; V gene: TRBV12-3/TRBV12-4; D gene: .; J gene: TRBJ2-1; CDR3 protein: CASIAIGGGRANEQFF; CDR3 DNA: TGTGCCAGCATCGCCATAGGGGGAGGGCGAGCCAATGAGCAGTTCTTC
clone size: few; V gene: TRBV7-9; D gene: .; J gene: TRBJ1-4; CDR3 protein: CASSVDLLHNEKLFF; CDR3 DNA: TGTGCCAGCAGCGTGGACCTCCTACATAATGAAAAACTGTTTTTT
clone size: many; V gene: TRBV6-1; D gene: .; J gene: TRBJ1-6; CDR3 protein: CASTEFSPLHF; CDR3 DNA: TGTGCCAGCACTGAGTTTTCACCCCTCCACTTT
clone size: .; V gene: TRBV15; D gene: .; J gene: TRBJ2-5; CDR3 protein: CATSRDLAVQTQYF; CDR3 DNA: TGTGCCACCAGCAGAGATCTAGCTGTTCAGACCCAGTACTTC
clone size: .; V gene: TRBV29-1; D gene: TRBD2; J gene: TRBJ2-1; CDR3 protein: CSVGGAGPSYNEQFF; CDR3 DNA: TGCAGCGTAGGAGGAGCGGGGCCCTCCTACAATGAGCAGTTCTTC
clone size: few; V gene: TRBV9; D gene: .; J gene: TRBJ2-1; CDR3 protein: CASSEFPGVGEQFF; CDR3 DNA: TGTGCCAGCAGCGAATTCCCCGGGGTCGGTGAGCAGTTCTTC
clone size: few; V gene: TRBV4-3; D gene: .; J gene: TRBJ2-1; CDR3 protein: CASSQDLSAADEQFF; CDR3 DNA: TGCGCCAGCAGCCAAGATCTCAGTGCGGCGGATGAGCAGTTCTTC
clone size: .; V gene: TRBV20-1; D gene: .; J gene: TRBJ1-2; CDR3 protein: CSARDTPNYGYTF; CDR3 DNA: TGCAGTGCTAGAGATACACCTAACTATGGCTACACCTTC
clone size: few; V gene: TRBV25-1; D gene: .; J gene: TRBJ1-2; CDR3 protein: CASSDWVHGYTF; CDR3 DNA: TGTGCCAGCAGTGACTGGGTCCATGGCTACACCTTC
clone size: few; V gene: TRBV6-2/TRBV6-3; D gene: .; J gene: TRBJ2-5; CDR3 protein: CASSYTFSETQYF; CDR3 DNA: TGTGCCAGCAGTTACACCTTTTCAGAGACCCAGTACTTC
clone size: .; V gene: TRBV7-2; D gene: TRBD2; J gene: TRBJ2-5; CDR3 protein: CASSPGLVYGTQYF; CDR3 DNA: TGTGCCAGCAGCCCGGGACTAGTTTATGGGACCCAGTACTTC
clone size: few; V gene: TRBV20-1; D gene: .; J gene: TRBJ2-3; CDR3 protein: CSVLGAVRSQPGFTDTQYF; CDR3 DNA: TGCAGTGTTTTAGGGGCAGTACGGAGCCAGCCAGGGTTCACAGATACGCAGTATTTT
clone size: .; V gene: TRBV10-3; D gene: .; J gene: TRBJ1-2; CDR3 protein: CAISAYYGYTF; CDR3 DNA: TGTGCCATCAGTGCCTACTATGGCTACACCTTC
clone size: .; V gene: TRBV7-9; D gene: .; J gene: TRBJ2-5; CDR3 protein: CASSLVGASGETQYF; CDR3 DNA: TGTGCCAGCAGCTTAGTGGGGGCCTCCGGCGAGACCCAGTACTTC
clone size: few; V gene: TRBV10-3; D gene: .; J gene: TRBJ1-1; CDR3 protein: CAITLGRGNTEAFF; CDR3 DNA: TGTGCCATCACTCTGGGGAGGGGGAACACTGAAGCTTTCTTT
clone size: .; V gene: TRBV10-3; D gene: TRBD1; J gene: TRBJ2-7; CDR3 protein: CAISDPGQTLSSYEQYF; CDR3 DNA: TGTGCCATCAGCGACCCGGGACAGACTCTTTCCTCCTACGAGCAGTACTTC
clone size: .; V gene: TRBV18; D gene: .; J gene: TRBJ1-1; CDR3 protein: CASSPSRDTEAFF; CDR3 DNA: TGTGCCAGCTCACCCTCCAGGGACACTGAAGCTTTCTTT
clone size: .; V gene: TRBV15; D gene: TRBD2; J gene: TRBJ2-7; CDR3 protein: CATSFSGGPEQYF; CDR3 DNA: TGTGCCACCAGCTTCAGCGGGGGACCCGAGCAGTACTTC
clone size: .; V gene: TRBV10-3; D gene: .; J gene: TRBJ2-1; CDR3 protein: CAISTQNEQFF; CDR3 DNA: TGTGCCATCAGTACACAAAATGAGCAGTTCTTC
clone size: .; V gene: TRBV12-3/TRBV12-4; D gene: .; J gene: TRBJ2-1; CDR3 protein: CASSPPGNNEQFF; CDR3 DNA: TGTGCCAGCAGCCCCCCCGGAAACAATGAGCAGTTCTTC
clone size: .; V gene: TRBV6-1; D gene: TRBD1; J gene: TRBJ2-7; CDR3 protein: CASRGDRGAYEQYF; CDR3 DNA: TGTGCCAGCAGGGGGGACAGGGGGGCGTACGAGCAGTACTTC
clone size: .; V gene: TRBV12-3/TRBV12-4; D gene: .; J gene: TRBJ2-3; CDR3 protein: CASSPLRGRVIADTQYF; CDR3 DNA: TGTGCCAGCAGTCCTCTCCGGGGAAGGGTTATAGCAGATACGCAGTATTTT
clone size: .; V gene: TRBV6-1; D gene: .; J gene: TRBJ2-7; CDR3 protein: CASSPATPRDEQYF; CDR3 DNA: TGTGCCAGCAGTCCGGCAACTCCCCGGGACGAGCAGTACTTC
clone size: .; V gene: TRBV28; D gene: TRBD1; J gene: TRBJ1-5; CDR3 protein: CASSLPSGTGGNQPQHF; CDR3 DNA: TGTGCCAGCAGTTTACCCTCCGGGACAGGGGGCAATCAGCCCCAGCATTTT
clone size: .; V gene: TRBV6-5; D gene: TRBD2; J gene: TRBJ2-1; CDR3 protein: CASSYSQGQGLAVYNEQFF; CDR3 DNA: TGTGCCAGCAGTTACTCCCAGGGCCAGGGACTAGCGGTTTACAATGAGCAGTTCTTC
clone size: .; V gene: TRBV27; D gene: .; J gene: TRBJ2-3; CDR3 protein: CASSLARVRATDTQYF; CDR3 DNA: TGTGCCAGCAGTTTAGCCAGGGTCAGGGCCACAGATACGCAGTATTTT
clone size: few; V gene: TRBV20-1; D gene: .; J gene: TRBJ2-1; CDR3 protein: CSASLGRLLSYNEQFF; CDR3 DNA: TGCAGTGCTAGTCTGGGGAGGTTGCTTTCCTACAATGAGCAGTTCTTC
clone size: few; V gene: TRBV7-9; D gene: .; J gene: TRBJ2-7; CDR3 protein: CASSLPSAGRNEQYF; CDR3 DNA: TGTGCCAGCAGCTTACCGTCCGCGGGTAGAAACGAGCAGTACTTC
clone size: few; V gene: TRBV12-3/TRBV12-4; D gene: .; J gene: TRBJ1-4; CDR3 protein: CASSLRHSAINEKLFF; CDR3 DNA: TGTGCCAGCAGTTTGAGGCACAGCGCCATTAATGAAAAACTGTTTTTT
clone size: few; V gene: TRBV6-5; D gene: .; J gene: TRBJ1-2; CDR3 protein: CASSYSPQYGYTF; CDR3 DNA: TGTGCCAGCAGTTACTCCCCCCAGTATGGCTACACCTTC
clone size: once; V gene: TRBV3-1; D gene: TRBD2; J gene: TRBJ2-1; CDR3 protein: CASSRRESNEQFF; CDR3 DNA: TGTGCCAGCAGCCGGCGGGAGAGCAATGAGCAGTTCTTC
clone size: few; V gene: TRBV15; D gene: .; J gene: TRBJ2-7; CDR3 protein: CATSREQQAYEQYF; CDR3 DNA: TGTGCCACCAGCAGAGAACAGCAGGCCTACGAGCAGTACTTC
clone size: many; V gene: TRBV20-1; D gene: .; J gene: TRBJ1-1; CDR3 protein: CSAVSVGVRMNTEAFF; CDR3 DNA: TGCAGTGCCGTAAGCGTGGGAGTTCGTATGAACACTGAAGCTTTCTTT
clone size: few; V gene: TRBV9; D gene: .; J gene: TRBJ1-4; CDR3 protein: CASSVLASNEKLFF; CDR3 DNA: TGTGCCAGCAGCGTGCTCGCGTCTAATGAAAAACTGTTTTTT
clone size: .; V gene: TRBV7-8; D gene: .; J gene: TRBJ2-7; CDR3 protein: CASSLAGTGGNEQYF; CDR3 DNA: TGTGCCAGCAGCTTAGCGGGGACGGGGGGCAACGAGCAGTACTTC
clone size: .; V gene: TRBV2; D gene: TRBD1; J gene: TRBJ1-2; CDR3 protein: CAGGQGVGGYTF; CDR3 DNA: TGTGCCGGGGGACAGGGCGTAGGTGGCTACACCTTC
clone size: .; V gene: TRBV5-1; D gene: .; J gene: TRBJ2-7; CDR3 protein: CASSFRAAYEQYF; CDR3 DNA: TGCGCCAGCAGCTTCCGCGCAGCCTACGAGCAGTACTTC
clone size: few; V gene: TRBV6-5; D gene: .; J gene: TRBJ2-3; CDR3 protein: CASSYVQGVTDTQYF; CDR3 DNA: TGTGCCAGCAGTTACGTGCAGGGTGTCACAGATACGCAGTATTTT
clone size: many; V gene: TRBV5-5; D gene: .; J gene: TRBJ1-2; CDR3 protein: CASSFLTKDGYTF; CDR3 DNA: TGTGCCAGCAGCTTTCTGACTAAGGATGGCTACACCTTC
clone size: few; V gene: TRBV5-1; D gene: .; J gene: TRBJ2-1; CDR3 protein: CASSLLHGSKDEQFF; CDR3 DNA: TGCGCCAGCAGCTTGTTGCACGGGAGTAAAGACGAGCAGTTCTTC
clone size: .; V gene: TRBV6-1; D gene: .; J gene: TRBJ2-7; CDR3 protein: CASSKQGGRSEQYF; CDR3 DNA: TGTGCCAGCAGTAAACAGGGTGGTCGGAGCGAGCAGTACTTC
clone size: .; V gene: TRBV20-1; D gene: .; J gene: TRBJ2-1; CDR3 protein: CSATPDGGYNEQFF; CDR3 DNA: TGCAGTGCTACGCCAGATGGGGGATACAATGAGCAGTTCTTC
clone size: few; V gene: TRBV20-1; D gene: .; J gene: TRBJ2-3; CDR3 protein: CSARDPLAGALDTQYF; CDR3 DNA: TGCAGTGCTAGAGACCCTCTGGCGGGGGCCCTAGATACGCAGTATTTT
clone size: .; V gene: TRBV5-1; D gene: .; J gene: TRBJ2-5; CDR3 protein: CASSEDRETQYF; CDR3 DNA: TGCGCCAGCAGTGAGGACCGAGAGACCCAGTACTTC